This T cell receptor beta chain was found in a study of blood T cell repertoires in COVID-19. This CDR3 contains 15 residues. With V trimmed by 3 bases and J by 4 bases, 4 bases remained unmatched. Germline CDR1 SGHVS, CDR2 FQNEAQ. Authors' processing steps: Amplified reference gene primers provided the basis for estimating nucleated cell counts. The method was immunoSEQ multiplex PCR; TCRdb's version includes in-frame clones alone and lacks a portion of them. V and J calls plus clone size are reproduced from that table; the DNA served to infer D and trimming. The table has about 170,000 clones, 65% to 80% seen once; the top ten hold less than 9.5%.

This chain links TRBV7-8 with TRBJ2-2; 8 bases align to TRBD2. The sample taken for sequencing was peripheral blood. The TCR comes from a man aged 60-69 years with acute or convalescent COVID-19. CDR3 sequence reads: CASSFASGRTGELFF. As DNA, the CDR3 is TGTGCCAGCAGCTTTGCTAGCGGGCGCACCGGGGAGCTGTTTTTT.